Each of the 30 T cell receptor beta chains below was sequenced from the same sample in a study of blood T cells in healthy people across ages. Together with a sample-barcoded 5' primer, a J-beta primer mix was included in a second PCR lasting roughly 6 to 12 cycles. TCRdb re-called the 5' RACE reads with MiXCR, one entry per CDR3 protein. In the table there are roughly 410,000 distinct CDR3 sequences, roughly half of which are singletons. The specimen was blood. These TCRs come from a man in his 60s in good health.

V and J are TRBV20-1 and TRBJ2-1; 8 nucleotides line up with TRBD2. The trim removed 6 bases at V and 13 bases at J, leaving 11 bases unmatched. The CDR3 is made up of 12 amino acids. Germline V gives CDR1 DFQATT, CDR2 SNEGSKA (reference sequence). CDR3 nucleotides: TGCAGTGCCACTGGACTAGCAGAGACCCAGTTCTTC. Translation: CSATGLAETQFF.

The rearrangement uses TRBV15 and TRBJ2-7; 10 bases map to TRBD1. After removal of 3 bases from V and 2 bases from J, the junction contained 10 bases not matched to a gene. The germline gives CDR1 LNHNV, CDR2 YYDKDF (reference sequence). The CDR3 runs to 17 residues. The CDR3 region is CATSRSDAGTGAYEQYF. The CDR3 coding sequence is TGTGCCACCAGCAGGAGTGACGCCGGGACAGGGGCCTACGAGCAGTACTTC.

CDR3 sequence reads: CASSLQHGGGAEDEQFF. The CDR3, as DNA: TGTGCCAGCAGCTTACAGCACGGCGGGGGGGCCGAGGATGAGCAGTTCTTC. The chain employs TRBV7-2 and TRBJ2-1; 9 bases are a match to TRBD2. The CDR3 is 17 residues long. Per germline, CDR1 SGHTA and CDR2 FQGNSA. V shed 2 bases, J shed 8 bases, and the junction held 13 bases outside the gene matches.

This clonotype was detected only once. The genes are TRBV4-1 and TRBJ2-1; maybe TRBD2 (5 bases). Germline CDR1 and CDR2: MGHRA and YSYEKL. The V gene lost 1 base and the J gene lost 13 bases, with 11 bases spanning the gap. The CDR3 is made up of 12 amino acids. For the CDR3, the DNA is TGCGCCAGCAGCCAAGTAGGAGGACTCCAGTTCTTC. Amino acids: CASSQVGGLQFF.

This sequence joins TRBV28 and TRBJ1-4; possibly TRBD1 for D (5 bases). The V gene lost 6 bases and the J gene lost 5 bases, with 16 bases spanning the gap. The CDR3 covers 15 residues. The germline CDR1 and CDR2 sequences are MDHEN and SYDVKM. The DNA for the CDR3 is TGTGCCAGCAGCGTCCCGCGGGGGGGGAATGAAAAACTGTTTTTT. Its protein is CASSVPRGGNEKLFF.

The CDR3 DNA sequence: TGTGCCAGCAGCTTAGTCCTAGCGGACCAAGAGACCCAGTACTTC. Its protein is CASSLVLADQETQYF. The chain employs TRBV7-2 and TRBJ2-5, with 7 bases identical to TRBD2. The CDR3 is made up of 15 amino acids. J lost 0 bases, V lost 1 base, and 2 bases had no gene match. Germline CDR1 is SGHTA and CDR2 is FQGNSA.

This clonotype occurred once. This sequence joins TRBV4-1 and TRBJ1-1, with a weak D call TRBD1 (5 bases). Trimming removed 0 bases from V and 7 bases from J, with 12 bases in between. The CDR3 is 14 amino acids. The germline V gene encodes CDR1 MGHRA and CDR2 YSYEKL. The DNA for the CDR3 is TGCGCCAGCAGCCAAGAACGGGGCTTCTATGAAGCTTTCTTT. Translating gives CASSQERGFYEAFF.

In DNA, the CDR3 is TGCAGTGCTATCCACGGACAGGGAGTTTTGAATGAGCAGTACTTC. Translation gives CSAIHGQGVLNEQYF. The chain joins TRBV20-1 to TRBJ2-7; TRBD1 matches 8 bases. The CDR3 sequence is 15 residues long. The V gene end was trimmed by 4 bases and the J gene end by 7 bases; junction bases not matched to a gene: 15. Per the germline V gene, CDR1 is DFQATT and CDR2 is SNEGSKA (reference sequence).

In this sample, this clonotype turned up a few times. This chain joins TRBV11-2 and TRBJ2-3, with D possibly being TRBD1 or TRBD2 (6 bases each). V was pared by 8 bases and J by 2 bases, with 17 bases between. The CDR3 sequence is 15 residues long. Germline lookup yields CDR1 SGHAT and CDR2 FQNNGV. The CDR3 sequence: CASGGQVRDTDTQYF. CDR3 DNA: TGTGCCAGCGGGGGGCAAGTTAGGGACACAGATACGCAGTATTTT.

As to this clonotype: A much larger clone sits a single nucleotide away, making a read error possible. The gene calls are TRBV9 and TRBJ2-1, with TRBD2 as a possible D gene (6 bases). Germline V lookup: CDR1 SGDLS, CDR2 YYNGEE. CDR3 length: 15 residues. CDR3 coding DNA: TGTGCCAGCAGCGTAGATAGCGGTCACTACACTGAGCAGTTCTTC. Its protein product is CASSVDSGHYTEQFF.

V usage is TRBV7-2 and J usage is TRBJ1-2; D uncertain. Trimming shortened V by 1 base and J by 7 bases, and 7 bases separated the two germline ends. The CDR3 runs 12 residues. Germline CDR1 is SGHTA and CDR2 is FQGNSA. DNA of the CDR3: TGTGCCAGCAGCTTAGGGGAGACTGGCTACACCTTC. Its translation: CASSLGETGYTF. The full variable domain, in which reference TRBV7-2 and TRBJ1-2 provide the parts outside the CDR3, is GAGVSQSPSNKVTEKGKDVELRCDPISGHTALYWYRQSLGQGLEFLIYFQGNSAPDKSGLPSDRFSAERTGGSVSTLTIQRTQQEDSAVYLCASSLGETGYTFGSGTRLTVV.

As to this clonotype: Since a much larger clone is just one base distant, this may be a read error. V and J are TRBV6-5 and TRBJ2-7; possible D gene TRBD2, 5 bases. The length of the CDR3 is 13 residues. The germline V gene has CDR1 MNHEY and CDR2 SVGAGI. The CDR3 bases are TGTGCCAGCAGTGACTCTGGAGCGGATGAGCAGTACTTC. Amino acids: CASSDSGADEQYF.

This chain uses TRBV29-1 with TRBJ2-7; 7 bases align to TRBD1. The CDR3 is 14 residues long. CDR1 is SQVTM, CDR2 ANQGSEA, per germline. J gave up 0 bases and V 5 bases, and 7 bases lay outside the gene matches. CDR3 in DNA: TGCAGCGTTCGGGGTGGGACAGACTCCTACGAGCAGTACTTC. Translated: CSVRGGTDSYEQYF.

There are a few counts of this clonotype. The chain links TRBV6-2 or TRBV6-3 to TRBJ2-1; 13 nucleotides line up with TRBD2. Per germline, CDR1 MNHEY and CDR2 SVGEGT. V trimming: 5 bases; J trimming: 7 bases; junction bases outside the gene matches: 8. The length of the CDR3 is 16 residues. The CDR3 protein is CASSPRTSGSKNEQFF. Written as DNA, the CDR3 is TGTGCCAGCAGTCCGAGGACTAGCGGGAGTAAAAATGAGCAGTTCTTC.

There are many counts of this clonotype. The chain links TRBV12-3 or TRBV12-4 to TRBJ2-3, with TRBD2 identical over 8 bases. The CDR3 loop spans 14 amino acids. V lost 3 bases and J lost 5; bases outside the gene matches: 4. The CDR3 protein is CASSFGGAGDTQYF. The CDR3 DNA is TGTGCCAGCAGTTTCGGGGGGGCCGGAGATACGCAGTATTTT.

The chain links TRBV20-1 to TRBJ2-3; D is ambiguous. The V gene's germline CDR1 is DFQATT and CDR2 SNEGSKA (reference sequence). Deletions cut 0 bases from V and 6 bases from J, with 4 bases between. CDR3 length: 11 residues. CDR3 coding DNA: TGCAGTGCTAGAGATTGGGATACGCAGTATTTT. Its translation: CSARDWDTQYF.

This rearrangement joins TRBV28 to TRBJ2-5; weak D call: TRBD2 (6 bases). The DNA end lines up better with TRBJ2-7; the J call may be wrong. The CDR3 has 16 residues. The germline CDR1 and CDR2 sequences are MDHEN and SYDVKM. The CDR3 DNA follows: TGTGCCAGCAGTTCCCCCGAGGCGGGAACTACCTACGAGCAGTACTTC. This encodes CASSSPEAGTTYEQYF.

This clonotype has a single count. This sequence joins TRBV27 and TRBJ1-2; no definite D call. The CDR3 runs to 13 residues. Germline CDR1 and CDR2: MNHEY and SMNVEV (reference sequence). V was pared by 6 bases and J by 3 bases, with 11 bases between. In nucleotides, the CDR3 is TGTGCCAGCAGCCTTATCAAGGACTATGGCTACACCTTC. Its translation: CASSLIKDYGYTF.

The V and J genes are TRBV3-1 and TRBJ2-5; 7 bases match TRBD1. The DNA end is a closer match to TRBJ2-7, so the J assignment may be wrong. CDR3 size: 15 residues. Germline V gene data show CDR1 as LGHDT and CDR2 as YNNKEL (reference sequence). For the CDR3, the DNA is TGTGCCAGCAGCCAAGGAGACAGGGATCTATCCGAGCAGTACTTC. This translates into CASSQGDRDLSEQYF.

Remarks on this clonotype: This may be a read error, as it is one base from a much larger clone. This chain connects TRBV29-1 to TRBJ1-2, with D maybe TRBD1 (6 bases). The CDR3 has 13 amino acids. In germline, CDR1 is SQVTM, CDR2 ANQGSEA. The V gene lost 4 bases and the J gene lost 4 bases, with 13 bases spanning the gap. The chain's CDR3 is CSVGQVTSYGYTF. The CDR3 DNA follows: TGCAGCGTTGGACAGGTGACGAGCTATGGCTACACCTTC.

The CDR3 bases are TGTGCCAGCAGCTTTGCTAGACATAGCACAGATACGCAGTATTTT. It is translated as CASSFARHSTDTQYF. This chain joins TRBV7-9 and TRBJ2-3; no definite D call. The CDR3 is made up of 15 amino acids. V lost 3 bases and J lost 0, with 10 bases in between. CDR1 is SEHNR, CDR2 FQNEAQ, per germline (reference sequence).

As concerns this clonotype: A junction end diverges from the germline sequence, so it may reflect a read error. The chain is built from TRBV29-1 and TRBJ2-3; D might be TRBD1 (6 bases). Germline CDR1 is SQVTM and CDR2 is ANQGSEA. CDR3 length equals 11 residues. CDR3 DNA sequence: TGCAGCGTTCTTAGGACAGATACGCTGTATTTT. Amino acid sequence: CSVLRTDTLYF.

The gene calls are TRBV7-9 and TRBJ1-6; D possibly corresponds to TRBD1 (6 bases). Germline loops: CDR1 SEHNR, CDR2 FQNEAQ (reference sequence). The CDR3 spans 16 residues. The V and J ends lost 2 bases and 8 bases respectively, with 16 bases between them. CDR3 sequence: CASSLTRDKGDSPLHF. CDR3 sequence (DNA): TGTGCCAGCAGCTTAACACGGGACAAGGGAGATTCACCCCTCCACTTT. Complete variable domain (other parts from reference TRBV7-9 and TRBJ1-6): DTGVSQNPRHKITKRGQNVTFRCDPISEHNRLYWYRQTLGQGPEFLTYFQNEAQLEKSRLLSDRFSAERPKGSFSTLEIQRTEQGDSAMYLCASSLTRDKGDSPLHFGNGTRLTVT.

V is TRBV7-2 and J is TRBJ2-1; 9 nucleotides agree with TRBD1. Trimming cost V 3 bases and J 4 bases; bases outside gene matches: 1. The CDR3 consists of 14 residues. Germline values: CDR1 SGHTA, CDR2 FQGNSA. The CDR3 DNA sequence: TGTGCCAGCAGCTTGGGGACAGGGTACAATGAGCAGTTCTTC. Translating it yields CASSLGTGYNEQFF. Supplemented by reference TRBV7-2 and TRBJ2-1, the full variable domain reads GAGVSQSPSNKVTEKGKDVELRCDPISGHTALYWYRQSLGQGLEFLIYFQGNSAPDKSGLPSDRFSAERTGGSVSTLTIQRTQQEDSAVYLCASSLGTGYNEQFFGPGTRLTVL.

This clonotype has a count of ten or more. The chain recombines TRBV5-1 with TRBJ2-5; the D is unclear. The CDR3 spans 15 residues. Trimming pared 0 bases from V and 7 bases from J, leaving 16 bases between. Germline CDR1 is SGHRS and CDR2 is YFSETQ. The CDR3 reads CASSLDSPPVGTQYF. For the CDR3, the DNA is TGCGCCAGCAGCTTGGATAGTCCTCCGGTCGGGACCCAGTACTTC.

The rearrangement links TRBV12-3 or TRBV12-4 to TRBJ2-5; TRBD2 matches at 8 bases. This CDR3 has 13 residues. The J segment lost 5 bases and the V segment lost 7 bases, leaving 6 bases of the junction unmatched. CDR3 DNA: TGTGCCAGCACACCCGGGACTAGGGAGACCCAGTACTTC. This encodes CASTPGTRETQYF.

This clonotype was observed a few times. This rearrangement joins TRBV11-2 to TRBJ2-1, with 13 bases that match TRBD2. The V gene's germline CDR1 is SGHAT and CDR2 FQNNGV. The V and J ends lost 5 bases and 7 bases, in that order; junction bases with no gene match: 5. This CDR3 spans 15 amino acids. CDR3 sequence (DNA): TGTGCCAGCAGCGCGACTAGCGGGGGGTGGAATGAGCAGTTCTTC. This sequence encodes CASSATSGGWNEQFF.

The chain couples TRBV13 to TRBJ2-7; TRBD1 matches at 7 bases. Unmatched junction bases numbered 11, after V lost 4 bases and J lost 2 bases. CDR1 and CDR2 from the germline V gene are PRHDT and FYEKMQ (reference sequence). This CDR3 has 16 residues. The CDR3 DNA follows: TGTGCCAGCAGCTCCCCTAGACAGGGCGCTACCTACGAGCAGTACTTC. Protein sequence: CASSSPRQGATYEQYF. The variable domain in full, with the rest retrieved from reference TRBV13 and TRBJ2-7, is AAGVIQSPRHLIKEKRETATLKCYPIPRHDTVYWYQQGPGQDPQFLISFYEKMQSDKGSIPDRFSAQQFSDYHSELNMSSLELGDSALYFCASSSPRQGATYEQYFGPGTRLTVT.

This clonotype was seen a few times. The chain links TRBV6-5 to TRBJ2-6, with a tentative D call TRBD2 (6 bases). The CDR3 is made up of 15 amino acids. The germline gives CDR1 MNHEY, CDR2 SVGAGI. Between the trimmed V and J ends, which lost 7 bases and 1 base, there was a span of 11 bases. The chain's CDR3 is CASISGGSGANVLTF. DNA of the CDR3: TGTGCCAGCATCTCTGGGGGGTCTGGGGCCAACGTCCTGACTTTC.

For the CDR3, the DNA is TGTGCCAGCAGCTTAAGTGGCGGCGGCTTCACAGATACGCAGTATTTT. This encodes CASSLSGGGFTDTQYF. This chain uses TRBV13 with TRBJ2-3; D gene uncertain. The germline V gene has CDR1 PRHDT and CDR2 FYEKMQ (reference sequence). This CDR3 is built from 16 residues. With 2 bases removed from V and 2 bases from J, the gap between germline ends came to 14 bases.